This T cell receptor (beta chain) was captured by sequencing in a study of cytomegalovirus exposure and HLA in healthy donors. At the level of the study: In an early release, HLA-typed donors contributed tens of millions of unique TCR sequences. Overall study findings and caveats: A later analysis found most CMV-associated TCR beta chains apparently HLA-restricted. Based on reports, TCR beta sequences accurately predicted HLA-A and HLA-B alleles for most subjects.

The CDR3 totals 11 residues. The germline V gene encodes CDR1 SEHNR and CDR2 FQNEAQ (reference sequence). V shed 4 bases and J shed 6 bases, with 7 bases lying between them. A note on this clone: The antigen remains undetermined.

Donors likely had unrecorded immune exposures despite being nominally healthy when sampled. 13 Jbeta primers and 60 Vbeta primers were used for the PCR. Profiling relied on immunoSEQ multiplex PCR, and the TCRdb table lists in-frame clones only, not all of them. Of over 150,000 clones in the sample, around 78% were seen once. Sequenced input: PBMCs. The chain recombines TRBV7-9 with TRBJ2-7; D remains ambiguous. The TCR was taken from a woman aged 45-59 years in good health and CMV-seropositive. The CDR3 is CASSSLGEQYF. The CDR3 region has the DNA TGTGCCAGCAGCTCCCTCGGCGAGCAGTACTTC.